Listed below are T cell receptor beta chains from one sample, sequenced in a study of beta chain features in type 1 diabetes. Assay used: immunoSEQ multiplex PCR; TCRdb lists only in-frame clones, some missing. The table lists hundreds of thousands of clones, approximately 28% of them singletons. The sample taken for sequencing was naive CD4+ T cells from blood. The receptors were gathered from a man aged 18 to 30 in good health. CDR3s include the opening cysteine and the closing phenylalanine or tryptophan. The D gene is left open where the match is weak. Part of the rows lack a size; the others show once, few, many or a class for expanded clones.

v_gene	j_gene	d_gene	abundance	CDR3aa	CDR3nt
TRBV30	TRBJ2-1	NA	NA	CACSAMFGQFF	TGTGCCTGTTCTGCAATGTTCGGGCAGTTCTTC
TRBV29-1	TRBJ2-7	NA	NA	CSAAGDEQYF	TGCAGCGCTGCCGGGGACGAGCAGTACTTC
TRBV29-1	TRBJ1-1	TRBD1	NA	CSVGTGAEAFF	TGCAGCGTTGGGACAGGGGCTGAAGCTTTCTTT
TRBV11-1	TRBJ2-1	NA	NA	CASSFGLRSNEQFF	TGTGCCAGCAGCTTCGGGCTTCGGAGCAATGAGCAGTTCTTC
TRBV2	TRBJ2-5	NA	NA	CASRSIQETQYF	TGTGCCAGCAGGAGCATTCAAGAGACCCAGTACTTC
TRBV27	TRBJ1-1	NA	NA	CASSLSALNTEAFF	TGTGCCAGCAGTTTATCTGCTTTGAACACTGAAGCTTTCTTT
TRBV30	TRBJ2-3	NA	NA	CAWSVAGTDTQYF	TGTGCCTGGAGTGTAGCGGGCACAGATACGCAGTATTTT
TRBV7-9	TRBJ2-7	NA	NA	CASSFTPADSYEQYF	TGTGCCAGCAGTTTTACCCCGGCAGACTCCTACGAGCAGTACTTC
TRBV7-9	TRBJ2-1	NA	NA	CASSLVLTGRNEQFF	TGTGCCAGCAGCTTAGTACTAACAGGGAGGAATGAGCAGTTCTTC
TRBV12-5	TRBJ2-3	NA	NA	CASGSEGDTQYF	TGTGCTAGTGGCTCCGAGGGAGATACGCAGTATTTT
TRBV4-2	TRBJ2-7	TRBD1	NA	CASSQEYRGMYEQYF	TGTGCCAGCAGCCAAGAATACAGGGGTATGTACGAGCAGTACTTC
TRBV29-1	TRBJ2-3	TRBD2	NA	CSVLGGLAGDSTDTQYF	TGCAGCGTTCTAGGCGGACTAGCGGGGGATAGCACAGATACGCAGTATTTT
TRBV25-1	TRBJ1-5	TRBD1	NA	CASSDAGQGYQPQHF	TGTGCCAGCAGTGACGCGGGACAGGGCTACCAGCCCCAGCATTTT
TRBV30	TRBJ1-2	NA	few	CAWSREGTNYGYTF	TGTGCCTGGAGCCGAGAGGGGACCAACTATGGCTACACCTTC
TRBV6-1	TRBJ2-7	TRBD1	NA	CASFRDRDYEQYF	TGTGCCAGCTTCCGGGACAGAGACTACGAGCAGTACTTC
TRBV11-2	TRBJ2-3	NA	NA	CASSLMPYTDTQYF	TGTGCCAGCAGTCTGATGCCCTACACAGATACGCAGTATTTT
TRBV27	TRBJ2-7	NA	NA	CASNARPGTYEQYF	TGTGCCAGCAACGCGCGGCCAGGGACCTACGAGCAGTACTTC
TRBV29-1	TRBJ2-7	NA	once	CSVKSDSTYEQYF	TGCAGCGTTAAAAGCGACAGTACCTACGAGCAGTACTTC
TRBV15	TRBJ2-1	TRBD2	NA	CATSRRLAGGYNEQFF	TGTGCCACCAGCCGCCGACTAGCGGGAGGATACAATGAGCAGTTCTTC
TRBV7-9	TRBJ2-3	NA	NA	CASSSTGSYTDTQYF	TGTGCCAGCAGCTCGACAGGTTCCTACACAGATACGCAGTATTTT
TRBV5-4	TRBJ2-7	NA	once	CASSLRTDTYEQYF	TGTGCCAGCAGCTTACGAACAGACACCTACGAGCAGTACTTC
TRBV4-3	TRBJ2-7	TRBD2	NA	CASSHSGSEQYF	TGCGCCAGCAGCCATAGCGGGTCCGAGCAGTACTTC
TRBV5-4	TRBJ2-1	TRBD1	few	CASSLGTGELNEQFF	TGTGCCAGCAGCTTAGGGACAGGGGAGTTGAATGAGCAGTTCTTC
TRBV30	TRBJ1-1	TRBD1	NA	CAWSGDRGGKAFF	TGTGCCTGGAGTGGGGACAGGGGAGGGAAAGCTTTCTTT
TRBV10-2	TRBJ2-7	NA	NA	CASATAYEQYF	TGCGCCAGCGCCACAGCCTACGAGCAGTACTTC
TRBV30	TRBJ2-5	NA	NA	CAWSLRGIQYF	TGTGCCTGGAGTTTAAGGGGTATCCAGTACTTC
TRBV9	TRBJ2-1	TRBD1	NA	CASSVGDSPGKGEQFF	TGTGCCAGCAGCGTAGGGGACAGCCCCGGTAAGGGTGAGCAGTTCTTC
TRBV4-1	TRBJ2-3	NA	NA	CASSHKEGASTDTQYF	TGCGCCAGCAGCCACAAGGAGGGGGCAAGCACAGATACGCAGTATTTT
TRBV14	TRBJ2-1	NA	few	CASSPGLYNEQFF	TGTGCCAGCAGCCCGGGACTCTACAATGAGCAGTTCTTC
TRBV7-8	TRBJ2-5	NA	few	CASSPRWGQETQYF	TGTGCCAGCAGCCCCCGTTGGGGTCAAGAGACCCAGTACTTC
TRBV4-1	TRBJ2-3	NA	NA	CASSLPPATDTQYF	TGCGCCAGCAGCCTTCCCCCAGCCACAGATACGCAGTATTTT
TRBV29-1	TRBJ2-7	NA	few	CSALRGGTYEQYF	TGCAGCGCCCTGAGGGGAGGTACCTACGAGCAGTACTTC
TRBV5-6	TRBJ2-1	NA	NA	CASSFRRGANEQFF	TGTGCCAGCAGCTTTCGAAGAGGGGCGAATGAGCAGTTCTTC
TRBV7-8	TRBJ2-1	TRBD1	NA	CASSSGGPYNEQFF	TGTGCCAGCAGCTCAGGGGGCCCCTACAATGAGCAGTTCTTC
TRBV7-6	TRBJ2-1	NA	NA	CASSERDEQFF	TGTGCCAGCAGCGAGAGGGATGAGCAGTTCTTC
TRBV30	TRBJ1-2	NA	few	CAWSHGNYGYTF	TGTGCCTGGAGCCACGGTAACTATGGCTACACCTTC
TRBV30	TRBJ2-7	TRBD2	NA	CAWSVLAGEQYF	TGTGCCTGGAGTGTACTAGCGGGCGAGCAGTACTTC
TRBV5-1	TRBJ2-7	TRBD1	NA	CASSLGGPGNYEQYF	TGCGCCAGCAGTTTAGGGGGCCCCGGGAACTACGAGCAGTACTTC
TRBV7-2	TRBJ2-7	TRBD2	few	CASSLIAGGSYEQYF	TGTGCCAGCAGCCTGATAGCGGGAGGCTCCTACGAGCAGTACTTC
TRBV29-1	TRBJ1-1	NA	few	CSVAKSQMTFF	TGCAGCGTTGCGAAGAGCCAGATGACTTTCTTT
TRBV10-3	TRBJ2-7	NA	NA	CAISGSGSYEQYF	TGTGCCATCAGTGGTTCGGGGTCCTACGAGCAGTACTTC
TRBV7-9	TRBJ2-3	NA	few	CASSDVGIADTQYF	TGTGCCAGCAGCGACGTCGGGATAGCAGATACGCAGTATTTT
TRBV29-1	TRBJ2-5	TRBD2	few	CSARTSQETQYF	TGCAGCGCTAGGACTAGTCAAGAGACCCAGTACTTC
TRBV10-3	TRBJ2-3	NA	few	CATQTLTDTQYF	TGTGCCACCCAGACCCTCACAGATACGCAGTATTTT
TRBV19	TRBJ2-1	NA	NA	CASSIAGSPNEQFF	TGTGCCAGTAGTATAGCGGGCAGCCCCAATGAGCAGTTCTTC
TRBV30	TRBJ2-1	TRBD1	NA	CAWGTVYNEQFF	TGTGCCTGGGGGACAGTCTACAATGAGCAGTTCTTC
TRBV9	TRBJ2-5	NA	NA	CASSVARGGTQYF	TGTGCCAGCAGCGTAGCACGAGGGGGGACCCAGTACTTC
TRBV4-3	TRBJ1-1	NA	few	CASSQDQSGRAFF	TGCGCCAGCAGCCAAGATCAATCAGGCAGGGCTTTCTTT
TRBV19	TRBJ2-7	NA	few	CASSVSQGVTYEQYF	TGTGCCAGTAGCGTTTCACAGGGAGTAACCTACGAGCAGTACTTC
TRBV7-2	TRBJ1-2	NA	NA	CASSLQSGRAEGYTF	TGTGCCAGCAGCTTACAATCGGGCAGGGCCGAGGGCTACACCTTC
TRBV14	TRBJ2-1	NA	NA	CASSQAYNEQFF	TGTGCCAGCAGCCAAGCCTACAATGAGCAGTTCTTC